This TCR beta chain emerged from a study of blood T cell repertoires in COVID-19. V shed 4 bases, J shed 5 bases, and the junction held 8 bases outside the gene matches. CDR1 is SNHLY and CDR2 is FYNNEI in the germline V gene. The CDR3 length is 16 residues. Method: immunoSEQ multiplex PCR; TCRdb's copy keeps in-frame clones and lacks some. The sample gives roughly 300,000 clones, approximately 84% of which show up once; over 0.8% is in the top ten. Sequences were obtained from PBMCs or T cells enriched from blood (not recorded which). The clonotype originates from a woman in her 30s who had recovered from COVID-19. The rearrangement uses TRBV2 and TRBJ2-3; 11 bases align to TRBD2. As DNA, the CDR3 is TGTGCCAGCAGTGCGACTAGCGGGGTCCCAGGAGATACGCAGTATTTT. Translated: CASSATSGVPGDTQYF.